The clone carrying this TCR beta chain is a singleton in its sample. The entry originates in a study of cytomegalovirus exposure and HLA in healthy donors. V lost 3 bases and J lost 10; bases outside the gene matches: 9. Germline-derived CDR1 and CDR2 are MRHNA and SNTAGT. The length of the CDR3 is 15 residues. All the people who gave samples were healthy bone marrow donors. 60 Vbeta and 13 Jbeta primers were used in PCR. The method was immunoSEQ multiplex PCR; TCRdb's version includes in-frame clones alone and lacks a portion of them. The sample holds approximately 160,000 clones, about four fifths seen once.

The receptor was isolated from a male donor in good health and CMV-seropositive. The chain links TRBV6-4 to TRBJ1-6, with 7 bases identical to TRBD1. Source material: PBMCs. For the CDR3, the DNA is TGTGCCAGCAGTGAACAGGGGTCGGTGGACTCACCCCTCCACTTT. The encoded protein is CASSEQGSVDSPLHF.